Listed here are 2 T cell receptor beta chains from one sample, sequenced in a study of shared clonotypes between healthy human individuals. TCRdb keeps only in-frame clones here, not all; method: immunoSEQ multiplex PCR. The profile shows 500,000 to 650,000 clones, around three quarters of them singletons. Sequenced: PBMCs. The receptors here all came from a woman aged 40 to 50 in good health. Some clones in this sample may be carry-over from other donors' samples.

A remark on this clone: A far bigger clonotype differs at one base, so this is likely a read error. Other DNA variants within this sample encode the same CDR3. The chain employs TRBV27 and TRBJ2-6; D is perhaps TRBD1 (5 bases). The CDR3 contains 17 residues. Germline V CDR1 and CDR2: MNHEY, SMNVEV (reference sequence). CDR3 sequence: CASSGPSTVGGANVLTF. DNA of the CDR3: TGTGCCAGCAGTGGACCCTCCACCGTCGGTGGGGCCAACGTCCTGACCTTC.

This clone has only one observation. The chain couples TRBV7-8 to TRBJ1-1; the D is unclear. Germline V gene sequence: CDR1 SGHVS, CDR2 FQNEAQ. The CDR3 loop spans 14 amino acids. Trimming shortened V by 5 bases and J by 0 bases, and 10 bases separated the two germline ends. The CDR3 sequence is CASSSDGVNTEAFF. DNA of the CDR3: TGTGCCAGCAGCAGCGACGGGGTGAACACTGAAGCTTTCTTT. Drawing the rest from reference TRBV7-8 and TRBJ1-1, the complete variable domain is GAGVSQSPRYKVAKRGQDVALRCDPISGHVSLFWYQQALGQGPEFLTYFQNEAQLDKSGLPSDRFFAERPEGSVSTLKIQRTQQEDSAVYLCASSSDGVNTEAFFGQGTRLTVV.